A selection of T cell receptor beta chains follows, all from one sample in a study of T cell responses to AZD1222 COVID-19 vaccine. TCRdb's table, derived via immunoSEQ multiplex PCR, lists solely in-frame clones and lacks some. The sample comprises roughly 120,000 clones, over 75% of which are singletons, and approximately 4.6% rests with the top ten. The material sequenced was peripheral blood, taken on day 0 of AZD1222 vaccination. The receptors were gathered from an adult in good health. Each CDR3 is given with its conserved first and last residue. The D gene is left open where the match is weak. Rows may omit the clone size; those that give it use once, few, many or a size class.

d_gene	abundance	v_gene	len	j_gene	CDR3aa	CDR3nt
.	.	TRBV27	14	TRBJ2-2	CASSLSGFTGELFF	TGTGCCAGCAGTTTATCTGGGTTCACCGGGGAGCTGTTTTTT
.	.	TRBV30	14	TRBJ2-3	CAWSGGGGTDTQYF	TGTGCCTGGAGTGGAGGGGGGGGCACAGATACGCAGTATTTT
.	.	TRBV18	13	TRBJ2-5	CASSDGARETQYF	TGTGCCAGCTCGGACGGGGCCCGGGAGACCCAGTACTTC
.	.	TRBV28	12	TRBJ1-2	CASSLLNYGYTF	TGTGCCAGCAGCCTTTTAAACTATGGCTACACCTTC
.	.	TRBV5-5	13	TRBJ1-1	CASSLEWGTEAFF	TGTGCCAGCAGCTTAGAGTGGGGCACTGAAGCTTTCTTT
TRBD2	.	TRBV28	20	TRBJ2-2	CASSPLSGTSGSINTGELFF	TGTGCCAGCAGTCCCCTTTCGGGGACTAGCGGGAGTATTAACACCGGGGAGCTGTTTTTT
.	.	TRBV6-2/TRBV6-3	15	TRBJ2-2	CASSYLLVSTGELFF	TGTGCCAGCAGTTACCTATTAGTTTCGACCGGGGAGCTGTTTTTT
TRBD1	.	TRBV11-2	17	TRBJ1-4	CASSSWTGSPTNEKLFF	TGTGCCAGCAGCTCCTGGACAGGGAGTCCCACTAATGAAAAACTGTTTTTT
.	.	TRBV9	18	TRBJ2-6	CASSRTGAGRSGANVLTF	TGTGCCAGCAGCAGAACCGGGGCAGGCCGCTCTGGGGCCAACGTCCTGACTTTC
TRBD1	.	TRBV6-4	17	TRBJ2-5	CASRNYGSTGGRETQYF	TGTGCCAGCAGGAATTATGGGTCCACAGGGGGACGGGAGACCCAGTACTTC
.	once	TRBV20-1	11	TRBJ2-5	CSASLAGTQYF	TGCAGTGCCTCTCTCGCCGGGACCCAGTACTTC
.	.	TRBV27	13	TRBJ1-5	CASSLTGNQPQHF	TGTGCCAGCAGTCTAACAGGTAATCAGCCCCAGCATTTT
.	.	TRBV7-2	16	TRBJ1-1	CASSIYSGRMNTEAFF	TGTGCCAGCAGCATTTACAGCGGGCGAATGAACACTGAAGCTTTCTTT
.	.	TRBV28	12	TRBJ2-5	CASSSLRETQYF	TGTGCCAGCAGTTCCCTGAGGGAGACCCAGTACTTC
TRBD2	.	TRBV19	12	TRBJ2-7	CASSIRGGEQYF	TGTGCCAGTAGTATCCGGGGGGGCGAGCAGTACTTC
.	.	TRBV7-2	14	TRBJ1-1	CASSPGPPKTEAFF	TGTGCCAGCAGCCCCGGACCCCCGAAGACTGAAGCTTTCTTT
.	.	TRBV7-2	14	TRBJ2-7	CASSPTRDFYEQYF	TGTGCCAGCAGCCCGACCCGGGACTTCTACGAGCAGTACTTC
.	.	TRBV3-1/TRBV3-2	15	TRBJ2-5	CASSHFDSAQETQYF	TGTGCCAGCAGCCATTTCGACTCCGCCCAAGAGACCCAGTACTTC
TRBD2	.	TRBV19	18	TRBJ2-1	CASSTSGREMLSYNEQFF	TGTGCCAGTAGCACCTCGGGGCGGGAGATGTTGTCCTACAATGAGCAGTTCTTC
TRBD1	.	TRBV10-3	15	TRBJ2-7	CAISESIGQGGEQYF	TGTGCCATCAGTGAGTCGATCGGACAGGGAGGCGAGCAGTACTTC
.	.	TRBV7-2	15	TRBJ2-7	CASSSPRLSSYEQYF	TGTGCCAGCAGCAGTCCGAGACTGAGCTCCTACGAGCAGTACTTC
TRBD1	.	TRBV12-5	15	TRBJ1-2	CASGCSIPGQGINTF	TGTGCTAGTGGTTGCTCCATCCCGGGACAGGGTATCAACACCTTC
.	.	TRBV9	13	TRBJ1-1	CASSVMANTEAFF	TGTGCCAGCAGCGTAATGGCGAACACTGAAGCTTTCTTT
.	.	TRBV27	12	TRBJ2-7	CASSLGSYEQYF	TGTGCCAGCAGTTTGGGCTCCTACGAGCAGTACTTC
TRBD1	.	TRBV5-8	17	TRBJ2-2	CASSSLGTGLGTGELFF	TGTGCCAGCAGCTCCTTGGGGACAGGGCTCGGCACCGGGGAGCTGTTTTTT
TRBD1	few	TRBV27	14	TRBJ1-2	CASSQGQGDYGYTF	TGTGCCAGCAGTCAGGGACAGGGGGACTATGGCTACACCTTC